The clone carrying this T cell receptor (beta chain) was observed a few times. Its specificity is unknown. Repertoires were sampled repeatedly during chemoradiotherapy. The data stem from a study of chemoradiotherapy in HPV16-positive cancers. The overall study: Candidate HPV-specific T-cell clones and common TCR motifs came from functional assays in a couple of HPV16-positive patients. The study, taken as a whole, reports: Candidate HPV-specific clones and E7-related TCR motifs grew in tumor during treatment.

Assay used: immunoSEQ multiplex PCR; TCRdb lists only in-frame clones, some missing. The top ten clones hold just over 4% of a sample with about 67,000 clones, 85% to 90% of them seen once. After removal of 2 bases from V and 3 bases from J, the junction contained 5 bases not matched to a gene. The CDR3 runs 14 residues. Per the germline V gene, CDR1 is SGHRS and CDR2 is YFSETQ. The chain joins TRBV5-1 to TRBJ2-7; TRBD2 matches 7 bases. The sample in question was blood, obtained from a patient who underwent chemoradiotherapy. The source is a human donor with HPV-associated anogenital cancer. Here the CDR3 DNA reads TGCGCCAGCAGCTTAGCGGGATCCCTCTACGAGCAGTACTTC. Amino acid sequence: CASSLAGSLYEQYF.